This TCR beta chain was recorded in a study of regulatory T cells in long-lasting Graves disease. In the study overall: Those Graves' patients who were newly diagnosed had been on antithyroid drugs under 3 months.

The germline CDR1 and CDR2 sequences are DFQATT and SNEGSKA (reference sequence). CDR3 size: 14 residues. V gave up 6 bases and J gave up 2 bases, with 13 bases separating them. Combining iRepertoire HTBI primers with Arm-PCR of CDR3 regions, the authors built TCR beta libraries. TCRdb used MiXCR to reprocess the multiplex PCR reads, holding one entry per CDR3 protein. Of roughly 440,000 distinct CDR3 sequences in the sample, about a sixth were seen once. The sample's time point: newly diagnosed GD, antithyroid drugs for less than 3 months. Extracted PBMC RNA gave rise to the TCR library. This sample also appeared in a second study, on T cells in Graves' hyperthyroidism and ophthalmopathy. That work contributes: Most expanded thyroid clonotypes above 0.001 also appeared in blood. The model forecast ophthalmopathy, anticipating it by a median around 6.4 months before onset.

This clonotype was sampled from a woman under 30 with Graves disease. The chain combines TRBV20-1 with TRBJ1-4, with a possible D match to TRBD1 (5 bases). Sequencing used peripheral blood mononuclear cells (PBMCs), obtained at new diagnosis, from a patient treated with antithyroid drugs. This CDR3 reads CSANWGSTNEKLFF. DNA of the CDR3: TGCAGTGCCAACTGGGGGAGCACTAATGAAAAACTGTTTTTT.